This T cell receptor beta chain was documented in a study of cytomegalovirus exposure and HLA in healthy donors. The PCR made use of 60 Vbeta and 13 Jbeta primers. The table came from immunoSEQ multiplex PCR; TCRdb's copy has only in-frame clones and leaves some out. The sample has about 94,000 clones, about 62% seen once. The CDR3 is 16 amino acids. The germline gives CDR1 LGHNA, CDR2 YNFKEQ. The junction had 6 bases not matched to a gene; V was cut back by 1 base and J by 4 bases. The V call is TRBV4-2, the J call TRBJ2-1, with 8 bases that match TRBD2. What was sequenced was PBMCs. The clonotype originates from a man aged 25 to 40 in good health and CMV-seronegative. CDR3 DNA: TGTGCCAGCAGCCAAGGCTCGGGGGGGCAATACAATGAGCAGTTCTTC. This gives the protein CASSQGSGGQYNEQFF.